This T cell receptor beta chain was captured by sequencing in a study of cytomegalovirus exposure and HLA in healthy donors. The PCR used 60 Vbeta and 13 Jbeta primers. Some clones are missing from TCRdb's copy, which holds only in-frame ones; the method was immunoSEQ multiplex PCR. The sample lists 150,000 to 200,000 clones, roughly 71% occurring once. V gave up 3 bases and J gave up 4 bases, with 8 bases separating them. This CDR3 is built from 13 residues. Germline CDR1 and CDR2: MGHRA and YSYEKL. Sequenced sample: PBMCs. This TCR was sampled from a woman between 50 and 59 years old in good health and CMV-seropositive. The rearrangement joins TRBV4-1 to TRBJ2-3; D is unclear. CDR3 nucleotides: TGCGCCAGCAGCCATGGCGGTTCAGATACGCAGTATTTT. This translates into CASSHGGSDTQYF.